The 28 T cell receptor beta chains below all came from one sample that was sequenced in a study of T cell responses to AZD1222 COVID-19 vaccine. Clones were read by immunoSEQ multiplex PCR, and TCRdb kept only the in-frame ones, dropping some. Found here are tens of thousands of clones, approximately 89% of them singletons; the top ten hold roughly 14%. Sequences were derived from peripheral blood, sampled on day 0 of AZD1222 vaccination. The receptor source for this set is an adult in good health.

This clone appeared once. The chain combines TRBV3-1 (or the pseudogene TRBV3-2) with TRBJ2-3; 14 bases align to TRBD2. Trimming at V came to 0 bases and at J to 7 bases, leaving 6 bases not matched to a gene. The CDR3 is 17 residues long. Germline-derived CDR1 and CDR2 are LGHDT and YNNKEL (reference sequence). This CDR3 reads CASSQDRGLAGAHTQYF. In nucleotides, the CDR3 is TGTGCCAGCAGCCAAGATAGGGGACTAGCGGGAGCTCATACGCAGTATTTT.

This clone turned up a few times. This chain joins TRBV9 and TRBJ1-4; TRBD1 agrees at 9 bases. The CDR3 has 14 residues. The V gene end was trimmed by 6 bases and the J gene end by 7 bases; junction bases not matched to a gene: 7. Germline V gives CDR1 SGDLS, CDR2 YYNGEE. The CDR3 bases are TGTGCCAGCAACCTACAGGGGGCTGGTGAAAAACTGTTTTTT. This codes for CASNLQGAGEKLFF.

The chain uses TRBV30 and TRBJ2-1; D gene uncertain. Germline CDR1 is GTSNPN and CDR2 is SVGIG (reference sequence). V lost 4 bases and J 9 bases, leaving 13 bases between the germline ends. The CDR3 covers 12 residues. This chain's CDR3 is CAWNGRSPEQFF. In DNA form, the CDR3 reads TGTGCCTGGAACGGACGCTCCCCTGAGCAGTTCTTC.

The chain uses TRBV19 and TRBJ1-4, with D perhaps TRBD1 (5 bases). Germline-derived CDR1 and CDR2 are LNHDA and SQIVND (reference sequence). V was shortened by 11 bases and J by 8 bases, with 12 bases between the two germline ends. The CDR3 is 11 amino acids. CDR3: CAAGRVEKLFF. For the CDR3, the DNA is TGTGCCGCGGGCAGGGTCGAAAAACTGTTTTTT.

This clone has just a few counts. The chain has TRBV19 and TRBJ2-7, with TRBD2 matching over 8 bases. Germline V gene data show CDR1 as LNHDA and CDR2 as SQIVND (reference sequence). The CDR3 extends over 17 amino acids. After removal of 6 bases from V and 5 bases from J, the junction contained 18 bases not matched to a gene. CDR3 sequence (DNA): TGTGCCAGTAGCCTCAGCTACGGGGGGGCGGGGGAGAACGAGCAGTACTTC. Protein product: CASSLSYGGAGENEQYF.

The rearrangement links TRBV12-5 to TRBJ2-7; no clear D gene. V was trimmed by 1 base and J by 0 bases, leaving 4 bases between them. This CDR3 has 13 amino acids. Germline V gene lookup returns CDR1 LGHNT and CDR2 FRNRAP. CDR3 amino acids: CASGLELSYEQYF. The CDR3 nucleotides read TGTGCTAGTGGTTTGGAGCTCTCCTACGAGCAGTACTTC.

The CDR3 nucleotides are TGTGCCAGCAGTTTAAACAGCGACTATGGCTACACCTTC. Amino acids: CASSLNSDYGYTF. The chain uses TRBV27 and TRBJ1-2; no clear D. This CDR3 contains 13 residues. Looked up from germline, CDR1 is MNHEY and CDR2 is SMNVEV (reference sequence). V was pared by 2 bases and J by 3 bases, with 7 bases between.

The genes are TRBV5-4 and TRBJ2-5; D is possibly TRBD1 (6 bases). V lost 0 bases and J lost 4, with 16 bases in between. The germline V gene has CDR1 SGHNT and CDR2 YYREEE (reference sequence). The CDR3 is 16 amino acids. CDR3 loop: CASSLAGGGRLETQYF. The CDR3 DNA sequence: TGTGCCAGCAGCTTGGCTGGTGGGGGCCGTTTAGAGACCCAGTACTTC.

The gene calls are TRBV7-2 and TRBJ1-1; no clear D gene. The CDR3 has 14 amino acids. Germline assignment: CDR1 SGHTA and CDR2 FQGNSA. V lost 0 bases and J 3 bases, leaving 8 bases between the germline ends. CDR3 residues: CASSLAGRDTEAFF. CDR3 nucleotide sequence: TGTGCCAGCAGCTTAGCGGGAAGGGACACTGAAGCTTTCTTT. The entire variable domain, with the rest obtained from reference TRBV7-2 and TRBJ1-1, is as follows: GAGVSQSPSNKVTEKGKDVELRCDPISGHTALYWYRQSLGQGLEFLIYFQGNSAPDKSGLPSDRFSAERTGGSVSTLTIQRTQQEDSAVYLCASSLAGRDTEAFFGQGTRLTVV.

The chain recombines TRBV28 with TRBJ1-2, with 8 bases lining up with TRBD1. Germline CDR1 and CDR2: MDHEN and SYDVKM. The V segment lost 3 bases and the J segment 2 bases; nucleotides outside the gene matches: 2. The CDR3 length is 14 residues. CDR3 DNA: TGTGCCAGCAGTTTCCAGGGGGCGAACTATGGCTACACCTTC. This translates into CASSFQGANYGYTF.

The CDR3 sequence: CASSTRLAGEETQYF. The CDR3 DNA follows: TGTGCCAGCAGCACCCGACTAGCGGGAGAAGAGACCCAGTACTTC. The J gene is TRBJ2-5, the V gene TRBV9; 12 bases line up with TRBD2. V lost 4 bases to trimming and J lost 3 bases; unmatched junction nucleotides: 4. From germline, CDR1 is SGDLS and CDR2 YYNGEE. This CDR3 has 15 amino acids. The full variable domain, completed using reference TRBV9 and TRBJ2-5, is DSGVTQTPKHLITATGQRVTLRCSPRSGDLSVYWYQQSLDQGLQFLIQYYNGEERAKGNILERFSAQQFPDLHSELNLSSLELGDSALYFCASSTRLAGEETQYFGPGTRLLVL.

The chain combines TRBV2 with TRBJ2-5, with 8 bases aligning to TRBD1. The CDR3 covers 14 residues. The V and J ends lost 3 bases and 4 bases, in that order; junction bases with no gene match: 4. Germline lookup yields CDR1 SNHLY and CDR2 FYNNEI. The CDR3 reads CASSDPRGPETQYF. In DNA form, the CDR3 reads TGTGCCAGCAGTGACCCCAGGGGGCCAGAGACCCAGTACTTC.

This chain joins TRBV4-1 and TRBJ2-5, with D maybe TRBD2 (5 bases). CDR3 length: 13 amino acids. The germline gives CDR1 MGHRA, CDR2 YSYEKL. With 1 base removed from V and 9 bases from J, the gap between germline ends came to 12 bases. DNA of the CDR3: TGCGCCAGCAGCCAAGGACTACTAATGGCCCAGTACTTC. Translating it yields CASSQGLLMAQYF.

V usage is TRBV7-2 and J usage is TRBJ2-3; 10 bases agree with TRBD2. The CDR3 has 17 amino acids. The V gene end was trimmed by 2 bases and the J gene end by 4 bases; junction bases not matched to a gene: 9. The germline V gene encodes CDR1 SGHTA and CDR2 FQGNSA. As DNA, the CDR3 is TGTGCCAGCAGCTTAATGGCTAGCGGGAGTGGGGCAGATACGCAGTATTTT. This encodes CASSLMASGSGADTQYF.

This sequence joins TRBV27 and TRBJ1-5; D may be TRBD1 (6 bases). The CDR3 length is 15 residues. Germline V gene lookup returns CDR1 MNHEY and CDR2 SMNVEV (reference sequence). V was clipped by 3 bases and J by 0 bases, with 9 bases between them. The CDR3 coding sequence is TGTGCCAGCAGTTTTCGAGGGGGTAGCAATCAGCCCCAGCATTTT. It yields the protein CASSFRGGSNQPQHF.

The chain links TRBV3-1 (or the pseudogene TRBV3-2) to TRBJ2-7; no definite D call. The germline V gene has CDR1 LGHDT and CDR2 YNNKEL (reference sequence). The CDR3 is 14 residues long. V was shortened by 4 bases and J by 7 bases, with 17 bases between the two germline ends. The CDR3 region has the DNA TGTGCCAGCAGCCCCCGCACAAACCTAGGGGAGCAGTACTTC. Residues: CASSPRTNLGEQYF.

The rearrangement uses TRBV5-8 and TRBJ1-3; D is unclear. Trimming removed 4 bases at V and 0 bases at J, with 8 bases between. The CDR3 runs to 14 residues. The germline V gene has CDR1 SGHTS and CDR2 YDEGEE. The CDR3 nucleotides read TGTGCCAGCAGCGAAAGGGTCTCTGGAAACACCATATATTTT. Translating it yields CASSERVSGNTIYF.

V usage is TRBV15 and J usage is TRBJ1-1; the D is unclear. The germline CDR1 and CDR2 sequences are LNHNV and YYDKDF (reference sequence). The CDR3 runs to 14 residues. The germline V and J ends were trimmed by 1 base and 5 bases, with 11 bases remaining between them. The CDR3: CATSRVGGETEAFF. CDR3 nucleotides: TGTGCCACCAGCAGAGTGGGAGGAGAGACTGAAGCTTTCTTT.

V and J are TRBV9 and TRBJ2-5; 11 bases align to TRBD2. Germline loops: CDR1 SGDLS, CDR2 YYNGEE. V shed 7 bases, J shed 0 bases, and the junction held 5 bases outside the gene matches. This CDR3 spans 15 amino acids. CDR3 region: CASRRGLADQETQYF. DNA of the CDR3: TGTGCCAGCCGACGGGGACTAGCGGACCAAGAGACCCAGTACTTC.

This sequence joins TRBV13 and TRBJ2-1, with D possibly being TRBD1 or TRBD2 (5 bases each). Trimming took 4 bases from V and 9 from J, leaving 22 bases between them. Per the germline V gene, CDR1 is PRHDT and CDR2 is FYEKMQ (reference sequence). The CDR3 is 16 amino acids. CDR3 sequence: CASSSLGPFGVPEQFF. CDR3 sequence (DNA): TGTGCCAGCAGCTCCCTGGGACCCTTTGGTGTGCCTGAGCAGTTCTTC.

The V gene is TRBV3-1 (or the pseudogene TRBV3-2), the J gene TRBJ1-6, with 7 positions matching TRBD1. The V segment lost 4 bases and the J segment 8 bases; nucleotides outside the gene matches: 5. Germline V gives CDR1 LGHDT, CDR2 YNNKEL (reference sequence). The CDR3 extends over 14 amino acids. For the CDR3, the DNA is TGTGCCAGCAGCCTCGGAGACAGGGATTCACCCCTCCACTTT. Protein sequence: CASSLGDRDSPLHF.

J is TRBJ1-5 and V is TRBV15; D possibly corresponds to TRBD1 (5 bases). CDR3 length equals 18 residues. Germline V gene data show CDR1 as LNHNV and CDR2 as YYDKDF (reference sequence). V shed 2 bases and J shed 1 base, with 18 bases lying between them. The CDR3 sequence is CATSRYLTGEVSNQPQHF. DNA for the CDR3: TGTGCCACCAGCAGATATTTAACAGGTGAAGTGAGCAATCAGCCCCAGCATTTT.

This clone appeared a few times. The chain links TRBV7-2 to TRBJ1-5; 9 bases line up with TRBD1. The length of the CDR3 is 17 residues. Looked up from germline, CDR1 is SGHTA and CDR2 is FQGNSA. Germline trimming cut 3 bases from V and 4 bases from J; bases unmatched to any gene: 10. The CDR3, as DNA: TGTGCCAGCAGCTTTCGAACGCTTGGACAGGGGAATCAGCCCCAGCATTTT. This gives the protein CASSFRTLGQGNQPQHF.

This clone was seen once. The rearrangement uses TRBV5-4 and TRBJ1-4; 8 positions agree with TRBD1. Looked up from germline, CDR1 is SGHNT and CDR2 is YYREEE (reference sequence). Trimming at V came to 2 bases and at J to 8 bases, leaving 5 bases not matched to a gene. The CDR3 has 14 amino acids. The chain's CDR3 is CASSFQGAGEKLFF. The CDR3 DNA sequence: TGTGCCAGCAGCTTTCAGGGGGCAGGGGAAAAACTGTTTTTT.

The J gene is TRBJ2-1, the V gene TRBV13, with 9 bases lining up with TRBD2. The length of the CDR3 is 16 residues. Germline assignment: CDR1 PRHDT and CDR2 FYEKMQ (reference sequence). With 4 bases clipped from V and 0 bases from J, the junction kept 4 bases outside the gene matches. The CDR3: CASSSNSGSSYNEQFF. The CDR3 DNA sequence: TGTGCCAGCAGCTCGAATAGCGGGAGCTCCTACAATGAGCAGTTCTTC. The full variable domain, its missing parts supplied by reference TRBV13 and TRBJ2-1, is AAGVIQSPRHLIKEKRETATLKCYPIPRHDTVYWYQQGPGQDPQFLISFYEKMQSDKGSIPDRFSAQQFSDYHSELNMSSLELGDSALYFCASSSNSGSSYNEQFFGPGTRLTVL.

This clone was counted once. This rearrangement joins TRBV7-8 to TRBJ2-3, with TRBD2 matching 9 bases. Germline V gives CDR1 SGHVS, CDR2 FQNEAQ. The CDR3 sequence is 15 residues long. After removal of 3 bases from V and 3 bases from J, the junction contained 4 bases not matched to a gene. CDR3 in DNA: TGTGCCAGCAGCTTTAGCGGGAGCACTACAGATACGCAGTATTTT. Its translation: CASSFSGSTTDTQYF.

CDR3: CASSLESSTGNYGYTF. The CDR3 DNA reads TGTGCCAGCAGCTTAGAGTCGTCAACAGGGAACTATGGCTACACCTTC. The chain couples TRBV11-3 to TRBJ1-2, with TRBD1 as a possible D gene (6 bases). CDR3 length equals 16 residues. V lost 0 bases and J 2 bases, leaving 13 bases between the germline ends. Germline CDR1 and CDR2: SGHNT and YENEEA.

In DNA form, the CDR3 reads TGTGCCAGTATCGACAGGGCTCTTGGAAACACCATATATTTT. Residues: CASIDRALGNTIYF. V and J are TRBV19 and TRBJ1-3, with TRBD1 matching over 7 bases. The CDR3 totals 14 residues. Germline trimming cut 7 bases from V and 3 bases from J; bases unmatched to any gene: 6. The germline gives CDR1 LNHDA, CDR2 SQIVND (reference sequence).